The text below deals with one T cell receptor (beta chain). Other DNA sequences in the same sample also yield this CDR3. These data are taken from a study of OX40 agonist ivuxolimab in advanced cancers. Method: immunoSEQ multiplex PCR; TCRdb's copy keeps in-frame clones and lacks some. The data hold 26,000 or so clones, with around 75% observed a single time. The CDR3 has 13 amino acids. The germline V and J ends were trimmed by 9 bases and 6 bases, with 18 bases remaining between them. The V gene's germline CDR1 is SGHNT and CDR2 YYREEE (reference sequence). The clonotype comes from an adult with an advanced solid tumor such as melanoma, head and neck, liver or kidney cancer. This rearrangement joins TRBV5-4 to TRBJ1-2, with a weak D call TRBD1 (6 bases). Sequenced material: CD4+ or CD8+ T cells sorted from blood, taken in a trial of the OX40 agonist ivuxolimab. CDR3 sequence reads: CATESTGYHGYTF. In DNA, the CDR3 is TGTGCCACGGAATCCACAGGGTACCATGGCTACACCTTC.